A single sample is the source of the 24 T cell receptor beta chains below, sequenced in a study of blood T cell repertoires in COVID-19. Measured with immunoSEQ multiplex PCR; TCRdb has only the in-frame clones, and not every one. The sample includes hundreds of thousands of clones, approximately 90% of them seen just once. Material: peripheral blood. The source of these receptors is a young woman with acute or convalescent COVID-19.

This sequence joins TRBV6-5 and TRBJ1-2; TRBD1 is a possible D gene (5 bases). The CDR3 runs 13 residues. The ends were cut back, 7 bases at V and 3 bases at J, with 12 bases in the middle. The germline gives CDR1 MNHEY, CDR2 SVGAGI. The CDR3 sequence: CASNAWGDYGYTF. As DNA, the CDR3 is TGTGCCAGCAACGCGTGGGGGGACTATGGCTACACCTTC.

The chain combines TRBV30 with TRBJ1-2; maybe TRBD1 (6 bases). The CDR3 covers 14 residues. Germline V CDR1 and CDR2: GTSNPN, SVGIG (reference sequence). Trimming stripped 0 bases from V and 8 bases from J, with 16 bases between. The CDR3 reads CAWSVFQGTQGYTF. CDR3 nucleotides: TGTGCCTGGAGTGTATTCCAGGGGACACAGGGCTACACCTTC. Filled out from reference TRBV30 and TRBJ1-2, the complete variable domain reads SQTIHQWPATLVQPVGSPLSLECTVEGTSNPNLYWYRQAAGRGLQLLFYSVGIGQISSEVPQNLSASRPQDRQFILSSKKLLLSDSGFYLCAWSVFQGTQGYTFGSGTRLTVV.

The genes are TRBV24-1 and TRBJ2-6, with D perhaps TRBD1 (6 bases). The CDR3 consists of 16 residues. V lost 3 bases and J lost 4, with 12 bases in between. From germline, CDR1 is KGHDR and CDR2 SFDVKD. The CDR3 protein is CATSDIQGPGANVLTF. The CDR3 nucleotides read TGTGCCACCAGTGATATCCAGGGGCCCGGGGCCAACGTCCTGACTTTC.

In this sample, this clone turned up a few times. The chain is built from TRBV5-1 and TRBJ1-1, with D unresolved. The CDR3 totals 13 residues. From germline, CDR1 is SGHRS and CDR2 YFSETQ. The ends were cut back, 3 bases at V and 8 bases at J, with 14 bases in the middle. The chain's CDR3 is CASSWGVLGEAFF. In DNA, the CDR3 is TGCGCCAGCAGCTGGGGAGTTTTGGGGGAAGCTTTCTTT.

The chain carries TRBV3-1 (or the pseudogene TRBV3-2) and TRBJ1-5, with D possibly TRBD1 on 5 matching bases. The CDR3 totals 14 residues. The germline gives CDR1 LGHDT, CDR2 YNNKEL (reference sequence). V lost 4 bases and J lost 3, with 10 bases in between. The CDR3 is CASSLRQYNQPQHF. The DNA for the CDR3 is TGTGCCAGCAGCCTTCGACAGTACAATCAGCCCCAGCATTTT.

This chain joins TRBV5-8 and TRBJ2-2; perhaps TRBD1 as D (6 bases). CDR1 and CDR2 from the germline V gene are SGHTS and YDEGEE. The CDR3 length is 17 residues. The V gene lost 2 bases and the J gene lost 6 bases, with 20 bases spanning the gap. In DNA, the CDR3 is TGTGCCAGCAGCTTCCTTTGGGACACCTACAGGGCCGGGGAGCTGTTTTTT. Protein: CASSFLWDTYRAGELFF.

The chain combines TRBV27 with TRBJ2-2, with TRBD2 matching over 10 bases. The CDR3 consists of 15 residues. Trimming took 6 bases from V and 0 from J; bases not matched to a gene: 1. The germline V gene encodes CDR1 MNHEY and CDR2 SMNVEV (reference sequence). The chain's CDR3 is CASRLAGSNTGELFF. The CDR3 DNA follows: TGTGCCAGCAGACTAGCGGGGTCGAACACCGGGGAGCTGTTTTTT.

J is TRBJ1-3 and V is TRBV19; D is uncertain. CDR1 and CDR2 from the germline V gene are LNHDA and SQIVND (reference sequence). Trimming removed 8 bases from V and 0 bases from J, with 14 bases in between. The CDR3 has 15 residues. CDR3 sequence: CASSSPLGSGNTIYF. The CDR3 nucleotides read TGTGCCAGTTCGAGCCCCCTTGGCTCTGGAAACACCATATATTTT.

The gene calls are TRBV11-2 and TRBJ1-5; the match to TRBD1 covers 9 bases. The CDR3 runs 17 residues. CDR1 and CDR2 (germline): SGHAT, FQNNGV. The V gene end was trimmed by 6 bases and the J gene end by 7 bases; junction bases not matched to a gene: 16. In nucleotides, the CDR3 is TGTGCCAGCAGTTCTCGACACCACAGGGGGCTTCGGCAGCCCCAGCATTTT. This codes for CASSSRHHRGLRQPQHF.

The CDR3 loop is CASSRQGAEAFF. The CDR3 nucleotides read TGTGCCAGCTCACGTCAGGGGGCTGAAGCTTTCTTT. This chain connects TRBV18 to TRBJ1-1, with 7 bases fitting TRBD1. Germline V lookup: CDR1 KGHSH, CDR2 LQKENI. The CDR3 totals 12 residues. The junction had 2 bases not matched to a gene; V was cut back by 4 bases and J by 6 bases.

CDR3 DNA sequence: TGTGCCAGCAGCTTAAGGACACTCAGTAGCAATCAGCCCCAGCATTTT. Its translation: CASSLRTLSSNQPQHF. This sequence joins TRBV5-6 and TRBJ1-5; a possible D gene is TRBD1 (5 bases). Trimming shortened V by 2 bases and J by 0 bases, and 12 bases separated the two germline ends. Per germline, CDR1 SGHDT and CDR2 YYEEEE. The CDR3 runs 16 residues.

The J gene is TRBJ1-4, the V gene TRBV5-5; 8 bases align to TRBD1. In germline, CDR1 is SGHKS, CDR2 YYEKEE (reference sequence). The J segment lost 6 bases and the V segment lost 4 bases, leaving 11 bases of the junction unmatched. This CDR3 is built from 16 residues. In nucleotides, the CDR3 is TGTGCCAGCAGCCTTGGTGGGTCAGGGGGCTATGAAAAACTGTTTTTT. It codes for CASSLGGSGGYEKLFF.

This clone has a single count. This chain joins TRBV7-2 and TRBJ1-3; D call uncertain. Germline lookup yields CDR1 SGHTA and CDR2 FQGNSA. The CDR3 length is 19 residues. Trimming pared 0 bases from V and 1 base from J, leaving 19 bases between. This CDR3 is CASSLAPEPSGLSGNTIYF. In DNA form, the CDR3 reads TGTGCCAGCAGCTTAGCGCCCGAACCTTCGGGTCTATCTGGAAACACCATATATTTT.

This sequence joins TRBV6-2 or TRBV6-3 and TRBJ2-7; no clear D gene. The CDR3 consists of 13 residues. Trimming removed 0 bases at V and 5 bases at J, with 8 bases between. The V gene's germline CDR1 is MNHEY and CDR2 SVGEGT. The CDR3 sequence is CASSYSEVNEQYF. DNA for the CDR3: TGTGCCAGCAGTTACTCCGAGGTGAACGAGCAGTACTTC.

In its sample, this clone was seen once. V gene TRBV21-1 combines with J gene TRBJ2-2; the table's D gene call, TRBD1, was not cross checked with the DNA. TRBV21-1 is a pseudogene segment. The CDR3 consists of 15 residues. The CDR3 loop reads CARFRDSLRTGELFF. CDR3 coding DNA: TGTGCCAGATTCCGGGACAGCTTAAGGACCGGGGAGCTGTTTTTT.

This clone came up once. J is TRBJ2-5 and V is TRBV27; the D gene is possibly TRBD1 (6 bases). The CDR3 extends over 14 amino acids. Germline CDR1 is MNHEY and CDR2 is SMNVEV (reference sequence). Trimming left V 7 bases short and J 5 bases short, with 17 bases between. CDR3 coding DNA: TGTGCCAGCACCCCGGGAACAGGGATGGAGACCCAGTACTTC. Amino acid sequence: CASTPGTGMETQYF.

The chain combines TRBV28 with TRBJ1-5, with D perhaps matching TRBD1 (5 bases). In germline, CDR1 is MDHEN, CDR2 SYDVKM. Deletions cut 6 bases from V and 6 bases from J, with 21 bases between. This CDR3 region has 16 residues. CDR3 region: CASRDGGGTQGQPQHF. CDR3 in DNA: TGTGCCAGCAGAGATGGGGGAGGTACCCAGGGTCAGCCCCAGCATTTT.

J is TRBJ1-6 and V is TRBV2; the match to TRBD1 covers 9 bases. Trimming removed 6 bases from V and 4 bases from J; junction bases left unmatched: 7. Looked up from germline, CDR1 is SNHLY and CDR2 is FYNNEI. The CDR3 contains 16 residues. The DNA of the CDR3 is TGTGCCAGCAGGACCTATGACAGGGGGTATAATTCACCCCTCCACTTT. Translated: CASRTYDRGYNSPLHF.

The gene calls are TRBV30 and TRBJ1-2; 8 nucleotides line up with TRBD1. The V segment lost 0 bases and the J segment 4 bases; nucleotides outside the gene matches: 7. Germline CDR1 GTSNPN, CDR2 SVGIG (reference sequence). This CDR3 contains 15 residues. CDR3 in amino acids: CAWSVSRGRTYGYTF. CDR3 DNA sequence: TGTGCCTGGAGTGTGTCCAGGGGGCGAACCTATGGCTACACCTTC.

The V and J genes are TRBV7-2 and TRBJ1-1; unclear D gene. Per the germline V gene, CDR1 is SGHTA and CDR2 is FQGNSA. The CDR3 totals 14 residues. The ends were cut back, 2 bases at V and 5 bases at J, with 12 bases in the middle. This CDR3 reads CASSLSGWRTEAFF. CDR3 DNA: TGTGCCAGCAGCTTATCTGGGTGGAGGACTGAAGCTTTCTTT.

J is TRBJ1-1 and V is TRBV9; perhaps TRBD1 as D (6 bases). CDR1 is SGDLS, CDR2 YYNGEE, per germline. V was trimmed by 2 bases and J by 1 base, leaving 12 bases between them. The length of the CDR3 is 15 residues. The CDR3 DNA sequence: TGTGCCAGCAGCGTCCACCCGGGACAGAACACTGAAGCTTTCTTT. This sequence encodes CASSVHPGQNTEAFF.

The gene calls are TRBV19 and TRBJ2-1, with D maybe TRBD2 (6 bases). Trimming left V 1 base short and J 4 bases short, with 8 bases between. The CDR3 loop spans 14 amino acids. Looked up from germline, CDR1 is LNHDA and CDR2 is SQIVND (reference sequence). The CDR3 loop is CASSIGRGYNEQFF. The CDR3 DNA reads TGTGCCAGTAGTATAGGGCGGGGATACAATGAGCAGTTCTTC.

The chain employs TRBV7-2 and TRBJ1-2; D possibly corresponds to TRBD1 (6 bases). The CDR3 has 15 amino acids. CDR1 and CDR2 (germline): SGHTA, FQGNSA. The V gene lost 3 bases and the J gene lost 6 bases, with 17 bases spanning the gap. In DNA, the CDR3 is TGTGCCAGCAGCTTCAGGGGCACCCAAAGAGATGGCTACACCTTC. Residues: CASSFRGTQRDGYTF.

V is TRBV10-3 and J is TRBJ2-5, with unresolved D. The CDR3 loop spans 14 amino acids. From germline, CDR1 is ENHRY and CDR2 SYGVKD. Trimming took 6 bases from V and 0 from J, leaving 11 bases between them. CDR3 nucleotides: TGTGCCATCAGCCGAGGAATAGACCAAGAGACCCAGTACTTC. This translates into CAISRGIDQETQYF.